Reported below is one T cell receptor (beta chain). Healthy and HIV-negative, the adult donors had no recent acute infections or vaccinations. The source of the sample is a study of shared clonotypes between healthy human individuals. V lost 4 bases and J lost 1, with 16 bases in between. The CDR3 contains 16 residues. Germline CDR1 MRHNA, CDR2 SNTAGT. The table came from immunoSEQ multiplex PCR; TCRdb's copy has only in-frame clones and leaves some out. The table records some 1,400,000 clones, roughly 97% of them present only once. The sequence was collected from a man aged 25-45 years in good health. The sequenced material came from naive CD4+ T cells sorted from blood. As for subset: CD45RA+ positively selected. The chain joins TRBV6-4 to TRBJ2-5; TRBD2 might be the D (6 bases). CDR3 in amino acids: CASSVEGDSLQETQYF. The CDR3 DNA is TGTGCCAGCAGTGTGGAGGGAGATTCTCTCCAAGAGACCCAGTACTTC.